This T cell receptor (beta chain) is drawn from a study of regulatory T cells in long-lasting Graves disease. Study details: Persistent cases were those of Graves' disease that involved over 5 years of antithyroid drugs with positive TSH receptor antibodies.

Whole-study results and caveats: Persistent disease favored TRBV28, TRBJ1-2 and TRBJ2-5.

TCR beta libraries were built with iRepertoire HTBI primers and Arm-PCR of CDR3 regions. The authors' processing: Among the samples, 60 or so TRBV and some 15 TRBJ segments were identified. TCRdb ran MiXCR on the multiplex PCR reads and lists one entry per CDR3 protein. The V and J calls, along with clone size, are taken from TCRdb and not from the paper's own processing. Of roughly 430,000 distinct CDR3 sequences listed, around 23% are singletons. This CDR3 has 16 amino acids. Germline V gene lookup returns CDR1 MDHEN and CDR2 SYDVKM. V lost 8 bases, J lost 2 bases, and 15 bases stayed unmatched. Time point in this sample: persistent/refractory GD, antithyroid drugs over 5 years with positive TRAb. The TCR library was prepared using RNA isolated from PBMCs. Patients hailed from an endocrinology department in Xi'an, China. This clonotype occurred many times. Its antigen is undetermined.

This receptor was identified in a female donor with Graves disease. This chain connects TRBV28 to TRBJ2-7, with TRBD1 matching over 7 bases. This specimen was peripheral blood mononuclear cells (PBMCs), taken when the disease was refractory, from a patient treated with antithyroid drugs. The CDR3 sequence is CASYSQGTIHTYEQYF. The CDR3, as DNA: TGTGCCAGCTATTCACAGGGGACGATCCATACCTACGAGCAGTACTTC.